What follows is one T cell receptor (beta chain) and its context. The germline gives CDR1 SEHNR, CDR2 FQNEAQ (reference sequence). This CDR3 region has 11 residues. V gave up 6 bases and J gave up 6 bases, with 8 bases separating them. The data belong to a study of blood T cell repertoires in COVID-19. In the study overall: The study drew acute and convalescent COVID-19 samples from the United States, Italy and Spain. Sources were T cells, B-cell-depleted T cells, or PBMCs; the material itself was cDNA or gDNA.

This study enrolled people aged 18 to 89 from about two dozen US geographic areas. It was within 2 weeks before study entry that exposed participants met a COVID-19 case. Sequencing used immunoSEQ multiplex PCR; TCRdb keeps in-frame clones, though not all of them. The table lists a few hundred thousand clones, around 90% of them singletons. The sequencing sample was made of PBMCs or T cells enriched from blood (not recorded which). This clonotype was obtained from a man aged 25-45 years who had been exposed to COVID-19. The chain couples TRBV7-9 to TRBJ1-2; D not resolved. CDR3 sequence reads: CASSSSDGYTF. CDR3 coding DNA: TGTGCCAGCAGTTCCTCAGATGGCTACACCTTC. The complete variable domain, with remaining parts taken from reference TRBV7-9 and TRBJ1-2, reads DTGVSQNPRHKITKRGQNVTFRCDPISEHNRLYWYRQTLGQGPEFLTYFQNEAQLEKSRLLSDRFSAERPKGSFSTLEIQRTEQGDSAMYLCASSSSDGYTFGSGTRLTVV.